This T cell receptor beta chain was captured in a study of patients and donors after allogeneic stem cell transplantation. The CDR3 runs to 15 residues. The V end was cut by 6 bases, the J end by 0 bases, with 11 bases between. There are many counts of this clonotype. TCRdb re-derived calls from the RT-PCR reads in MiXCR, one entry per CDR3 protein. In the table there are about 960,000 distinct CDR3 sequences, under 20% of which are singletons. Sequencing was carried out using blood, either unsorted or a sorted T cell fraction (not recorded which). The rearrangement joins TRBV12-3 or TRBV12-4 to TRBJ1-4; TRBD1 might be the D (6 bases). This TCR was sampled from a human donor who was either an allogeneic HSCT recipient or a stem cell or donor lymphocyte infusion donor (not recorded which). It is not recorded whose cells these are; they may come from a transplant donor. CDR3 DNA sequence: TGTGCCAGCAGACCAGGGGTGACAACTAATGAAAAACTGTTTTTT. Its translation: CASRPGVTTNEKLFF.